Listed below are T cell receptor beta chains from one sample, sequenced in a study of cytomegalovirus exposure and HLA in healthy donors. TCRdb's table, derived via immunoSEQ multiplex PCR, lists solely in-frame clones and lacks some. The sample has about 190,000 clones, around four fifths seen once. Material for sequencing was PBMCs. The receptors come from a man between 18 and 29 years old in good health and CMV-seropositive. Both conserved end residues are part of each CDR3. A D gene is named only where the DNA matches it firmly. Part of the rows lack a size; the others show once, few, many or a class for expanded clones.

CASSEWQGNLYEQYF	TGTGCCAGCAGTGAGTGGCAGGGAAACCTCTACGAGCAGTACTTC	15	-	TRBV6-1	once	TRBJ2-7
CASSPTGTVKPSGETQYF	TGCGCCAGCAGCCCTACCGGGACAGTGAAACCGTCGGGGGAGACCCAGTACTTC	18	TRBD1	TRBV5-1	once	TRBJ2-5
CASSPQSGRRYEQYF	TGTGCCAGCAGTCCACAGAGCGGGAGGAGATACGAGCAGTACTTC	15	TRBD2	TRBV6-5	-	TRBJ2-7
CARRPSGRAPDTQYF	TGTGCCAGGCGACCAAGCGGGAGGGCCCCAGATACGCAGTATTTT	15	TRBD2	TRBV27	many	TRBJ2-3
CASSFGDTGNTIYF	TGTGCCAGCAGTTTTGGGGACACCGGAAACACCATATATTTT	14	-	TRBV6-6	-	TRBJ1-3
CASSDQDRGDIQYF	TGTGCCAGCAGTGACCAAGACAGGGGAGACATTCAGTACTTC	14	TRBD1	TRBV28	-	TRBJ2-4
CASGLTGAYEQYF	TGTGCCAGCGGTTTGACAGGGGCCTACGAGCAGTACTTC	13	TRBD1	TRBV7-9	-	TRBJ2-7
CASSGRGHYGYTF	TGTGCCAGCAGCGGAAGGGGGCACTATGGCTACACCTTC	13	TRBD1	TRBV7-3	-	TRBJ1-2
CSVIQGTPTDTQYF	TGCAGCGTGATACAGGGTACGCCGACAGATACGCAGTATTTT	14	-	TRBV29-1	once	TRBJ2-3
CASSNPGQGYEQYF	TGTGCCAGCAGCAACCCGGGACAGGGTTACGAGCAGTACTTC	14	TRBD1	TRBV6-5	-	TRBJ2-7
CASSTASGLNNEQFF	TGTGCCAGTAGCACCGCTAGCGGCCTTAACAATGAGCAGTTCTTC	15	TRBD2	TRBV19	-	TRBJ2-1
CASSQERTSGQLPGLAGYEQYF	TGCGCCAGCAGCCAAGAGAGGACGAGCGGACAACTACCCGGACTAGCGGGGTACGAGCAGTACTTC	22	TRBD2	TRBV4-3	-	TRBJ2-7
CASSAVRWTEAFF	TGTGCCAGCAGCGCTGTTCGGTGGACTGAAGCTTTCTTT	13	-	TRBV11-3	-	TRBJ1-1
CASTQSQGSETQYF	TGTGCCAGTACCCAATCCCAGGGTTCAGAGACCCAGTACTTC	14	-	TRBV19	-	TRBJ2-5
CASSFSGSSYEQYF	TGTGCCAGCAGCTTTAGCGGGAGTTCCTACGAGCAGTACTTC	14	TRBD2	TRBV5-4	-	TRBJ2-7
CASSRTALYGYTF	TGTGCCAGCTCTAGGACAGCTCTTTATGGCTACACCTTC	13	-	TRBV6-5	-	TRBJ1-2
CASSIVGQGWSNQPQHF	TGTGCCAGTAGTATCGTAGGACAGGGATGGAGCAATCAGCCCCAGCATTTT	17	TRBD1	TRBV19	-	TRBJ1-5
CASSLWAGADEQYF	TGTGCCAGCAGTTTATGGGCAGGGGCGGACGAGCAGTACTTC	14	-	TRBV28	few	TRBJ2-7
CASSVVQTGELFF	TGTGCCAGCAGCGTAGTGCAGACCGGGGAGCTGTTTTTT	13	-	TRBV9	few	TRBJ2-2
CASITLGLAGVTQYF	TGTGCCAGCATTACGCTGGGACTAGCGGGAGTAACGCAGTACTTC	15	TRBD2	TRBV27	-	TRBJ2-7
CASSPGRPGGRYNEQFF	TGTGCCAGTAGTCCCGGGAGACCCGGCGGGAGATACAATGAGCAGTTCTTC	17	TRBD2	TRBV19	-	TRBJ2-1
CASRLQETQYF	TGTGCCAGCAGACTTCAAGAGACCCAGTACTTC	11	-	TRBV2	-	TRBJ2-5
CASSLLPSGRETQYF	TGTGCCAGCAGCTTGTTGCCTAGCGGGAGGGAGACCCAGTACTTC	15	TRBD2	TRBV5-6	-	TRBJ2-5
CASSSDRLFF	TGTGCCAGCAGCTCGGACAGGCTGTTCTTC	10	TRBD1	TRBV7-6	-	TRBJ2-1
CASSYASNTEAFF	TGTGCCAGCAGTTACGCGTCCAACACTGAAGCTTTCTTT	13	-	TRBV6-5	-	TRBJ1-1
CAWNRDLRPPFFF	TGTGCCTGGAACCGGGACTTGAGGCCCCCTTTTTTCTTC	13	-	TRBV30	-	TRBJ2-1
CASSLSNLAKNIQYF	TGTGCCAGCTCACTGAGTAACCTAGCCAAAAACATTCAGTACTTC	15	-	TRBV18	-	TRBJ2-4
CAPPQAGGYNEQFF	TGTGCCCCGCCCCAAGCGGGAGGGTACAATGAGCAGTTCTTC	14	TRBD2	TRBV7-6	-	TRBJ2-1
CASRLQGQCSSYNEQFF	TGTGCCAGCAGACTCCAGGGGCAGTGCAGCTCCTACAATGAGCAGTTCTTC	17	-	TRBV21-1	few	TRBJ2-1
CASSDPQSPHVKFLTF	TGTGCCAGCAGTGACCCCCAGTCCCCCCATGTAAAATTCCTGACTTTC	16	-	TRBV6-4	once	TRBJ2-6
CASRADYPSTDTQYF	TGTGCCAGCAGGGCGGACTACCCGAGCACAGATACGCAGTATTTT	15	-	TRBV6-1	-	TRBJ2-3
CASSFGQHGYGYTF	TGTGCCAGCAGCTTTGGACAGCATGGTTATGGCTACACCTTC	14	-	TRBV7-9	-	TRBJ1-2
CAINDGLSSYEQYF	TGTGCCATCAATGACGGGTTGAGCTCCTACGAGCAGTACTTC	14	-	TRBV10-3	-	TRBJ2-7
CASSFEEAGTEAFF	TGTGCCAGCAGTTTCGAGGAAGCGGGCACTGAAGCTTTCTTT	14	-	TRBV13	-	TRBJ1-1
CASSYGTGLYEQYF	TGTGCCAGCAGTTACGGTACAGGGCTTTACGAGCAGTACTTC	14	-	TRBV6-6	-	TRBJ2-7
CASSLTGGETQYF	TGCGCCAGCAGCCTTACAGGGGGGGAGACCCAGTACTTC	13	TRBD1	TRBV4-1	-	TRBJ2-5
CASEAWDTEAFF	TGTGCCAGCGAGGCTTGGGACACTGAAGCTTTCTTT	12	-	TRBV7-9	-	TRBJ1-1
CASSPGRAGYNEQFF	TGTGCCAGCAGCCCCGGGAGGGCCGGCTACAATGAGCAGTTCTTC	15	TRBD2	TRBV7-2	once	TRBJ2-1
CASSPPGDEQYF	TGTGCCAGCAGTCCACCGGGAGACGAGCAGTACTTC	12	-	TRBV28	-	TRBJ2-7
CASSTRTVGHNEQFF	TGTGCCAGCAGTACCCGGACTGTCGGGCACAATGAGCAGTTCTTC	15	-	TRBV27	-	TRBJ2-1
CASSYSAGPNNEQFF	TGTGCCAGCAGTTACTCAGCGGGACCAAACAATGAGCAGTTCTTC	15	TRBD2	TRBV6-5	-	TRBJ2-1
CASSLLMRGNDEQFF	TGTGCCAGCAGCTTATTGATGAGGGGGAACGATGAGCAGTTCTTC	15	-	TRBV11-2	-	TRBJ2-1
CASSGIQPKRGTYNEQFF	TGTGCCAGCTCGGGGATTCAACCGAAGCGGGGTACCTACAATGAGCAGTTCTTC	18	TRBD2	TRBV18	-	TRBJ2-1
CASGPRNEQYF	TGTGCCAGCGGTCCGAGGAACGAGCAGTACTTC	11	-	TRBV9	-	TRBJ2-7
CASSYSAGSTDGELFF	TGTGCCAGCAGTTACTCCGCAGGGTCTACGGACGGGGAGCTGTTTTTT	16	-	TRBV6-6	-	TRBJ2-2
CASSLGGRARSTQYF	TGTGCCAGCAGCTTAGGCGGGAGGGCCAGGAGTACGCAGTATTTT	15	TRBD2	TRBV11-2	-	TRBJ2-3
CASRNPGRSYEQYF	TGTGCCAGCAGGAATCCAGGCAGAAGCTACGAGCAGTACTTC	14	-	TRBV9	-	TRBJ2-7
CASSPYRDSSYNEQFF	TGTGCCAGCAGCCCCTACAGGGACAGCTCCTACAATGAGCAGTTCTTC	16	TRBD1	TRBV7-3	-	TRBJ2-1
CASSLGYRDYRATNEKLFF	TGTGCCAGCAGCTTAGGCTACAGGGACTACCGTGCAACTAATGAAAAACTGTTTTTT	19	-	TRBV7-9	-	TRBJ1-4
CASGSGRTDTQYF	TGTGCCAGCGGCAGCGGGCGCACAGATACGCAGTATTTT	13	-	TRBV27	-	TRBJ2-3
CASSRQEETNEKLFF	TGTGCCAGCAGCCGCCAGGAGGAAACTAATGAAAAACTGTTTTTT	15	-	TRBV5-6	-	TRBJ1-4
CASSQGFFSGGRVSDEQFF	TGCGCCAGCAGCCAAGGGTTTTTTTCGGGCGGGAGGGTGTCCGATGAGCAGTTCTTC	19	TRBD2	TRBV4-3	-	TRBJ2-1
CASTLTGFYYEQYF	TGTGCCAGCACCCTGACAGGGTTTTACTACGAGCAGTACTTC	14	TRBD1	TRBV28	-	TRBJ2-7
CASSGDSGANVLTF	TGTGCCAGCAGTGGGGACTCAGGGGCCAACGTCCTGACTTTC	14	-	TRBV6-1	few	TRBJ2-6